This entry lists 28 T cell receptor beta chains sequenced from one sample in a study of T cells in Graves' hyperthyroidism and ophthalmopathy. Using RNA transcripts as the source, TCR beta CDR3 regions were amplified. TCR CDR3 underwent first-round RT-PCR with the HTBI primer set. TCRdb redid the calling of the multiplex PCR reads with MiXCR, one entry per CDR3 protein. The sample yields around 600,000 distinct CDR3 sequences, more than 14% seen once. The sample was blood. The receptor source for this set is a woman aged 45 to 65 with Graves' ophthalmopathy.

In its sample, this clonotype was seen many times. The chain uses TRBV20-1 and TRBJ1-5; possible D gene TRBD1, 5 bases. CDR3 size: 13 residues. Germline CDR1 DFQATT, CDR2 SNEGSKA (reference sequence). The CDR3 DNA is TGCAGCTCGGGAGACAGATCTGATCAGCCCCAGCATTTT. Encoded protein: CSSGDRSDQPQHF.

This clonotype came up many times. V usage is TRBV6-1 and J usage is TRBJ1-1, with 8 bases that match TRBD1. The CDR3 is made up of 13 amino acids. Germline V CDR1 and CDR2: MNHNS, SASEGT. J gave up 0 bases and V 9 bases, and 3 bases lay outside the gene matches. The CDR3 DNA sequence: TGTGCCAGTCGGACAGGGTTGAACACTGAAGCTTTCTTT. Translated: CASRTGLNTEAFF.

With respect to this clonotype: A much larger clone lies a single base off, so this may be a read error. The V gene is TRBV6-2 or TRBV6-3, the J gene TRBJ1-3; D not resolved. The CDR3 is 14 amino acids. The germline V gene has CDR1 MNHEY and CDR2 SVGEGT. CDR3 DNA sequence: TGTGCCAGCAGTTACCGGGGAGGTGGAAACGCCATATATTTT. Residues: CASSYRGGGNAIYF.

This clonotype was seen only a few times. The chain links TRBV27 to TRBJ2-3; the D is unclear. CDR3 size: 14 residues. The germline V gene has CDR1 MNHEY and CDR2 SMNVEV (reference sequence). The V gene lost 3 bases and the J gene lost 1 base, with 8 bases spanning the gap. CDR3 residues: CASSFTPRTDTQYF. In DNA, the CDR3 is TGTGCCAGCAGTTTCACACCTCGCACAGATACGCAGTATTTT.

This clonotype came up many times. The genes are TRBV28 and TRBJ2-3, with 7 bases that match TRBD1. CDR3 length: 17 residues. V lost 5 bases to trimming and J lost 4 bases; unmatched junction nucleotides: 15. The V gene's germline CDR1 is MDHEN and CDR2 SYDVKM. The CDR3 sequence is CASSTEQGLRRADTQYF. CDR3 sequence (DNA): TGTGCCAGCAGTACCGAACAGGGGCTGAGGCGGGCAGATACGCAGTATTTT.

This clonotype was detected a few times. The chain has TRBV5-1 and TRBJ1-4; D possibly corresponds to TRBD1 (6 bases). The germline V gene has CDR1 SGHRS and CDR2 YFSETQ. This CDR3 has 16 amino acids. Trimming removed 0 bases from V and 0 bases from J, with 9 bases in between. The CDR3 spells CASSLGQATTNEKLFF. DNA of the CDR3: TGCGCCAGCAGCTTGGGACAGGCCACAACTAATGAAAAACTGTTTTTT.

This clonotype was seen only a few times. The genes are TRBV15 and TRBJ1-1, with D tentatively TRBD1 (5 bases). Germline assignment: CDR1 LNHNV and CDR2 YYDKDF (reference sequence). The germline V and J ends were trimmed by 2 bases and 8 bases, with 18 bases remaining between them. The CDR3 is made up of 15 amino acids. CDR3 nucleotides: TGTGCCACCAGCAGACAAACGGACATCTTCTCGGAAGCTTTCTTT. Its protein product is CATSRQTDIFSEAFF.

This clonotype was seen repeatedly, ten times or more. The DNA of the CDR3 is TGTGCCAGCAGCTTAGATAGTGCCCAGGAAGCTTTCTTT. Translated: CASSLDSAQEAFF. This rearrangement joins TRBV11-3 to TRBJ1-1; no clear D. Germline values: CDR1 SGHNT, CDR2 YENEEA. V was clipped by 0 bases and J by 8 bases, with 10 bases between them. CDR3 length: 13 residues.

This clonotype was counted many times. The V call is TRBV5-1, the J call TRBJ1-1; D is perhaps TRBD1 (6 bases). Germline V gives CDR1 SGHRS, CDR2 YFSETQ. The CDR3 runs 16 residues. V was pared by 4 bases and J by 4 bases, with 20 bases between. This CDR3 is CASSPLGGADLTEAFF. The CDR3 DNA sequence: TGCGCCAGCAGCCCCTTGGGGGGCGCAGACCTCACTGAAGCTTTCTTT.

Ten or more counts support this clonotype. This chain's CDR3 is CASSLGPRVSNTGELFF. Here the CDR3 DNA reads TGCGCCAGCAGCTTGGGGCCCAGGGTATCGAACACCGGGGAGCTGTTTTTT. The chain is built from TRBV5-1 and TRBJ2-2; TRBD1 is a possible D gene (5 bases). CDR3 length: 17 residues. The V gene lost 0 bases and the J gene lost 0 bases, with 12 bases spanning the gap. The germline V gene has CDR1 SGHRS and CDR2 YFSETQ.

This clonotype came up many times. This sequence joins TRBV3-1 and TRBJ1-3; no firm D call. V gave up 4 bases and J gave up 1 base, with 14 bases separating them. Germline lookup yields CDR1 LGHDT and CDR2 YNNKEL (reference sequence). The CDR3 loop spans 16 amino acids. The CDR3, as DNA: TGTGCCAGCAGCCCTCGGGCAGCACTATCTGGAAACACCATATATTTT. Protein: CASSPRAALSGNTIYF.

The sample holds many counts of this clonotype. This chain connects TRBV20-1 to TRBJ2-2; possible D gene TRBD2, 6 bases. The CDR3 has 14 residues. V lost 1 base, J lost 7 bases, and 13 bases lay in between. Germline CDR1 is DFQATT and CDR2 is SNEGSKA (reference sequence). CDR3 sequence reads: CSARVTGAGGELFF. The CDR3 DNA follows: TGCAGTGCTAGAGTTACGGGAGCCGGCGGGGAGCTGTTTTTT.

The table lists this clonotype with a few counts. V usage is TRBV5-1 and J usage is TRBJ2-4, with 15 bases lining up with TRBD2. Germline lookup yields CDR1 SGHRS and CDR2 YFSETQ. The CDR3 runs 16 residues. Trimming took 2 bases from V and 6 from J; bases not matched to a gene: 3. In DNA form, the CDR3 reads TGCGCCAGCAGCTTACGGACTAGCGGGAGGGGAAACATTCAGTACTTC. It translates to CASSLRTSGRGNIQYF.

The table lists this clonotype with many counts. This chain links TRBV11-2 with TRBJ2-1; D is possibly TRBD2 (5 bases). Germline loops: CDR1 SGHAT, CDR2 FQNNGV. This CDR3 has 13 amino acids. V lost 4 bases to trimming and J lost 3 bases, with 7 bases between them. The CDR3 coding sequence is TGTGCCAGCAGCTCCGGGATCTACAATGAGCAGTTCTTC. It translates to CASSSGIYNEQFF.

The chain is built from TRBV2 and TRBJ2-3; unclear D gene. Per the germline V gene, CDR1 is SNHLY and CDR2 is FYNNEI. This CDR3 spans 15 amino acids. Trimming stripped 6 bases from V and 3 bases from J, with 16 bases between. The chain's CDR3 is CASRYRADPTDTQYF. The DNA for the CDR3 is TGTGCCAGCAGGTACCGGGCAGACCCTACAGATACGCAGTATTTT.

The sample holds many counts of this clonotype. This chain joins TRBV6-5 and TRBJ2-5; D might be TRBD1 (7 bases). The CDR3 has 16 amino acids. Germline V gives CDR1 MNHEY, CDR2 SVGAGI. V lost 2 bases and J 6 bases, leaving 19 bases between the germline ends. This CDR3 is CASSYGGGTPGQTQYF. The CDR3 DNA follows: TGTGCCAGCAGTTACGGAGGGGGCACCCCCGGACAGACCCAGTACTTC.

Many counts were recorded for this clonotype. This chain uses TRBV5-4 with TRBJ2-7; TRBD2 aligns across 10 bases. V gave up 2 bases and J gave up 4 bases; unmatched junction bases: 9. Germline V gene lookup returns CDR1 SGHNT and CDR2 YYREEE (reference sequence). This CDR3 is 16 amino acids long. The CDR3: CASSLNPGTSAYEQYF. The CDR3 nucleotides are TGTGCCAGCAGCTTAAACCCCGGGACTAGCGCGTACGAGCAGTACTTC.

There are a few counts of this clonotype. The chain employs TRBV24-1 and TRBJ2-2, with TRBD2 matching 9 bases. The CDR3 length is 17 residues. Trimming removed 5 bases from V and 0 bases from J; junction bases left unmatched: 6. CDR1 KGHDR and CDR2 SFDVKD come from the germline V gene. The CDR3 protein is CATSGVRLAANTGELFF. The DNA of the CDR3 is TGTGCCACCAGTGGCGTAAGACTAGCGGCGAACACCGGGGAGCTGTTTTTT.

This clonotype was recorded at least ten times. The chain is built from TRBV6-1 and TRBJ2-1; unclear D gene. This CDR3 is built from 13 residues. V shed 5 bases and J shed 10 bases, with 15 bases lying between them. Germline CDR1 reads MNHNS; CDR2 reads SASEGT. CDR3 residues: CASSSPSKPEQFF. CDR3 bases: TGTGCCAGCAGTTCGCCGTCAAAACCGGAGCAGTTCTTC.

Points on this clonotype: Sequence at one end of the junction differs from germline and may be a read error. The V call is TRBV5-1, the J call TRBJ2-5; 7 nucleotides line up with TRBD2. In germline, CDR1 is SGHRS, CDR2 YFSETQ. The CDR3 totals 15 residues. CDR3 sequence: CASGLLAREGETQYF. The DNA for the CDR3 is TGCGCCAGCGGCTTGCTCGCCAGGGAGGGAGAGACCCAGTACTTC.

This clonotype was counted ten times or more. The rearrangement joins TRBV5-5 to TRBJ2-5; no clear D. Germline V gives CDR1 SGHKS, CDR2 YYEKEE (reference sequence). CDR3 length: 12 residues. With 1 base removed from V and 5 bases from J, the gap between germline ends came to 6 bases. The CDR3 DNA reads TGTGCCAGCAGCTTGTTCCCGGAGACCCAGTACTTC. It encodes CASSLFPETQYF.

V and J are TRBV24-1 and TRBJ2-1; the match to TRBD1 covers 7 bases. This CDR3 contains 17 residues. CDR1 is KGHDR and CDR2 is SFDVKD in the germline V gene. V lost 2 bases to trimming and J lost 0 bases; unmatched junction nucleotides: 6. CDR3 loop: CATSDYDRASSYNEQFF. The CDR3 DNA follows: TGTGCCACCAGTGATTACGACAGGGCCAGCTCCTACAATGAGCAGTTCTTC.

This clonotype was observed many times. This chain connects TRBV7-3 to TRBJ2-1; D unclear. Per the germline V gene, CDR1 is SGHTA and CDR2 is FQGTGA. V dropped 1 base and J dropped 0 bases, with 7 bases sitting between them. The CDR3 covers 15 residues. The CDR3 DNA reads TGTGCCAGCAGCTTAATTGCGACCTCCTACAATGAGCAGTTCTTC. As protein: CASSLIATSYNEQFF.

This clonotype showed up many times. This rearrangement joins TRBV18 to TRBJ2-7, with D possibly being TRBD1 (6 bases). CDR3 length: 14 amino acids. CDR1 and CDR2 from the germline V gene are KGHSH and LQKENI. Trimming took 4 bases from V and 3 from J, leaving 13 bases between them. The CDR3 protein is CASSRDTGDYEQYF. The CDR3 nucleotides are TGTGCCAGCTCACGGGACACCGGCGACTACGAGCAGTACTTC.

The table lists this clonotype with many counts. V and J are TRBV20-1 and TRBJ1-1; a possible D gene is TRBD1 (6 bases). V was shortened by 4 bases and J by 4 bases, with 25 bases between the two germline ends. The CDR3 totals 17 residues. Germline V gene data show CDR1 as DFQATT and CDR2 as SNEGSKA (reference sequence). CDR3 amino acids: CSATGTPTPLGGTEAFF. The CDR3 DNA sequence: TGCAGTGCTACAGGGACACCCACCCCTCTGGGTGGCACTGAAGCTTTCTTT.

In its sample, this clonotype was seen many times. The gene calls are TRBV12-3 or TRBV12-4 and TRBJ2-7, with 11 bases lining up with TRBD2. CDR3 length: 17 amino acids. Germline trimming cut 4 bases from V and 2 bases from J; bases unmatched to any gene: 10. This CDR3 reads CASSSRPGLADPYEQYF. CDR3 DNA: TGTGCCAGCAGTTCAAGACCGGGACTAGCGGACCCCTACGAGCAGTACTTC.

This clonotype was seen more than once but under ten times. A read error is possible here, since a much larger clone lies one base away. The chain has TRBV7-2 and TRBJ2-1; TRBD1 matches at 8 bases. The length of the CDR3 is 15 residues. J was trimmed by 0 bases and V by 5 bases; bases with no gene match: 3. The V gene's germline CDR1 is SGHTA and CDR2 FQGNSA. The CDR3 nucleotides are TGTGCCAGCAGCCATGACAGGGGCTCCTACAATGAGCAGTTCTTC. It encodes CASSHDRGSYNEQFF.

J is TRBJ2-1 and V is TRBV30; 13 bases line up with TRBD2. CDR1 and CDR2 from the germline V gene are GTSNPN and SVGIG (reference sequence). The CDR3 runs to 15 residues. Trimming cost V 4 bases and J 6 bases; bases outside gene matches: 6. The CDR3 DNA follows: TGTGCCTGGAAGGCCGGACTAGCGGGAGCCAATGAGCAGTTCTTC. It translates to CAWKAGLAGANEQFF.